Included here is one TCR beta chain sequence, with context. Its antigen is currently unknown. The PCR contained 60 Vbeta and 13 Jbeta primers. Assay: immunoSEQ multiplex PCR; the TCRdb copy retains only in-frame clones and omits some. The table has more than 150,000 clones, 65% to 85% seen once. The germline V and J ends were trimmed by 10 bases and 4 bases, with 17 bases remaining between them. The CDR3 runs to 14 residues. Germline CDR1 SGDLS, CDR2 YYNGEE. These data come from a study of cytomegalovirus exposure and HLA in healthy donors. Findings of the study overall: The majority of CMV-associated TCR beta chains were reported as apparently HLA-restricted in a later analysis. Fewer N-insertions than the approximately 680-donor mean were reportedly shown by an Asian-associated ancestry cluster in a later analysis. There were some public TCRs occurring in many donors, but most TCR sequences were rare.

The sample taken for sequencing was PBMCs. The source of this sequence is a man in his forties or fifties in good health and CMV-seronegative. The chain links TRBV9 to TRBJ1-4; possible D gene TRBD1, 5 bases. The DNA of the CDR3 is TGTGCCGGGGCTTTTAAACAGAATAATGAAAAACTGTTTTTT. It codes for CAGAFKQNNEKLFF.